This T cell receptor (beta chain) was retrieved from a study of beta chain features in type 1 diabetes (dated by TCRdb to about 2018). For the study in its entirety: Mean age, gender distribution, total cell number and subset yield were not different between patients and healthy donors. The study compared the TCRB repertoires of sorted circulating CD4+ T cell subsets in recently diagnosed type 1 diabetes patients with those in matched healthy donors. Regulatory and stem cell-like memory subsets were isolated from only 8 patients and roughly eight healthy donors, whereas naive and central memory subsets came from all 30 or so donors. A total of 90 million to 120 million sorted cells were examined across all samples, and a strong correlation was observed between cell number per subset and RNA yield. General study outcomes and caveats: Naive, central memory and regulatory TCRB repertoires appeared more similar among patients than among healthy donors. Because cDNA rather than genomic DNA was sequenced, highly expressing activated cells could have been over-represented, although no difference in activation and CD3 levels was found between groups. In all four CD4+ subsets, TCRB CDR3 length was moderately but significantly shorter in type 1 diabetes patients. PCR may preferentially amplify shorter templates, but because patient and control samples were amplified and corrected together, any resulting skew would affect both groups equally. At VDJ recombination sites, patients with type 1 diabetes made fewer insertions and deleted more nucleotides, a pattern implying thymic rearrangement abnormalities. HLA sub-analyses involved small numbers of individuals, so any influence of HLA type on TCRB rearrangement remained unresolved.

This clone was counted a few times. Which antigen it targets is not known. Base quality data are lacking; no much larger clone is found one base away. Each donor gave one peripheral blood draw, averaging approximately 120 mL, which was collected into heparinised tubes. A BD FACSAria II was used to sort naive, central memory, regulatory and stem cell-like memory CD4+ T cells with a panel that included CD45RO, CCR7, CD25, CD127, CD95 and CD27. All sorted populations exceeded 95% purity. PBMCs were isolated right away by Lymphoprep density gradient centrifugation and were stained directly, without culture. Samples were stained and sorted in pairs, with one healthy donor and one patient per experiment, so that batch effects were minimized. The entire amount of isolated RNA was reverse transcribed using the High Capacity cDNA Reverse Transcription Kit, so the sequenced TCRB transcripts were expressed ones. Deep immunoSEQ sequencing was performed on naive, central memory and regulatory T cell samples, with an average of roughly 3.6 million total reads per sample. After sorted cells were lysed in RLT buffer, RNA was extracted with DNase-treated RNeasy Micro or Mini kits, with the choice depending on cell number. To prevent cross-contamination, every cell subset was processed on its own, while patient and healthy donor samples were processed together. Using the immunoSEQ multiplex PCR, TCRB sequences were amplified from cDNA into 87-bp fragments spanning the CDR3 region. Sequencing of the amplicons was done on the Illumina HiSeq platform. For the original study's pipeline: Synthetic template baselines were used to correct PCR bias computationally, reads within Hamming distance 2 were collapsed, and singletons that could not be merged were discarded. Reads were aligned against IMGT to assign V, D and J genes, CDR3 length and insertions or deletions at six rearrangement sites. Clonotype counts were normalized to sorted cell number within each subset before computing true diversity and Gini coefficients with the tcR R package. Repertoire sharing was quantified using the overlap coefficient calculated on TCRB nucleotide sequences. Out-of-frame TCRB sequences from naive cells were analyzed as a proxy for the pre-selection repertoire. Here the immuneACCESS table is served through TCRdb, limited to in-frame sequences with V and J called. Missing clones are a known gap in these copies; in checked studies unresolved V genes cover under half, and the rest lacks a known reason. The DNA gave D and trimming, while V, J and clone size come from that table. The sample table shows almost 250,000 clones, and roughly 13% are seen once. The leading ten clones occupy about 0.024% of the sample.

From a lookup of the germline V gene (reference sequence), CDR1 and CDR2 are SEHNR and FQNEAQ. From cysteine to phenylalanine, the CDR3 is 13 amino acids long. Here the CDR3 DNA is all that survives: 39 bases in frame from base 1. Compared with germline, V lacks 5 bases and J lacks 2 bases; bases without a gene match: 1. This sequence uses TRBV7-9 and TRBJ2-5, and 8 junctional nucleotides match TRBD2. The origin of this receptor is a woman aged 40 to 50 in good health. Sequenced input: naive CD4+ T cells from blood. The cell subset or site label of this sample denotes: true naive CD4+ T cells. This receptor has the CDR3 CASSERGQETQYF. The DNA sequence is TGTGCCAGCAGCGAGCGGGGGCAAGAGACCCAGTACTTC.